One and the same sample provided the 24 T cell receptor beta chains below, sequenced in a study of CD8 T cells in Susac syndrome. The RNA, about 0.5 to 1 ug, was put through reverse transcription using random hexamers. TCRdb reprocessed the immunoSEQ multiplex PCR reads with MiXCR, giving one entry per CDR3 protein. The sample consists of about 280,000 distinct CDR3 sequences, roughly 81% of them appearing once. Sequencing used CD8+ T cells from PBMCs. The receptors derive from a human donor with multiple sclerosis.

The chain is built from TRBV28 and TRBJ2-3; 9 bases map to TRBD1. Per germline, CDR1 MDHEN and CDR2 SYDVKM. Trimming took 9 bases from V and 4 from J; bases not matched to a gene: 2. The CDR3 spans 12 residues. CDR3 sequence reads: CASTGGADTQYF. The CDR3 region has the DNA TGTGCCAGTACAGGGGGCGCAGATACGCAGTATTTT.

The V call is TRBV12-3 or TRBV12-4, the J call TRBJ2-1; TRBD1 matches 10 bases. The junction had 9 bases not matched to a gene; V was cut back by 2 bases and J by 8 bases. The CDR3 runs to 16 residues. CDR3 amino acids: CASSLPLTGGGDEQFF. CDR3 in DNA: TGTGCCAGCAGTTTACCCTTGACAGGGGGCGGCGATGAGCAGTTCTTC.

The chain carries TRBV9 and TRBJ2-1; the D is unclear. Trimming stripped 4 bases from V and 4 bases from J, with 18 bases between. The CDR3 covers 16 residues. Germline CDR1 and CDR2: SGDLS and YYNGEE. CDR3 sequence reads: CASSRTTALPYNEQFF. The CDR3 bases are TGTGCCAGCAGCCGCACAACAGCTCTGCCTTACAATGAGCAGTTCTTC.

This chain links TRBV27 with TRBJ2-7; 10 bases are shared with TRBD2. The CDR3 consists of 15 residues. CDR1 MNHEY and CDR2 SMNVEV come from the germline V gene (reference sequence). The V and J ends lost 5 bases and 5 bases, in that order; junction bases with no gene match: 9. This CDR3 is CASSASSSGSHEQYF. In DNA form, the CDR3 reads TGTGCCAGCAGTGCCTCCTCTAGCGGGAGCCACGAGCAGTACTTC.

The gene calls are TRBV11-2 and TRBJ2-3; D ambiguous. The V end was cut by 4 bases, the J end by 6 bases, with 14 bases between. The CDR3 contains 14 residues. Germline V gives CDR1 SGHAT, CDR2 FQNNGV. CDR3 DNA sequence: TGTGCCAGCAGCTCTCAGACACCATCGGATACGCAGTATTTT. It is translated as CASSSQTPSDTQYF.

V gene TRBV11-2 combines with J gene TRBJ1-5, with 9 bases that match TRBD1. The CDR3 length is 13 residues. V trimming: 5 bases; J trimming: 6 bases; junction bases outside the gene matches: 2. CDR1 and CDR2 from the germline V gene are SGHAT and FQNNGV. DNA for the CDR3: TGTGCCAGCAGCACAGGGGGCATTCAGCCCCAGCATTTT. Translated, it gives CASSTGGIQPQHF. The complete variable domain, with remaining parts taken from reference TRBV11-2 and TRBJ1-5, reads EAGVAQSPRYKIIEKRQSVAFWCNPISGHATLYWYQQILGQGPKLLIQFQNNGVVDDSQLPKDRFSAERLKGVDSTLKIQPAKLEDSAVYLCASSTGGIQPQHFGDGTRLSIL.

This clonotype has just one count. The chain carries TRBV5-6 and TRBJ2-7; D is ambiguous. Germline V CDR1 and CDR2: SGHDT, YYEEEE. V was trimmed by 3 bases and J by 0 bases, leaving 7 bases between them. This CDR3 is 13 amino acids long. CDR3 sequence (DNA): TGTGCCAGCAGCTGGGCTTACTCCTACGAGCAGTACTTC. This sequence encodes CASSWAYSYEQYF.

The V gene is TRBV6-1, the J gene TRBJ2-3; D is perhaps TRBD2 (5 bases). V gave up 2 bases and J gave up 2 bases, with 11 bases separating them. CDR1 MNHNS and CDR2 SASEGT come from the germline V gene. The length of the CDR3 is 15 residues. CDR3 coding DNA: TGTGCCAGCAGTGAAAATCGCGGGTACACAGATACGCAGTATTTT. Residues: CASSENRGYTDTQYF.

The genes are TRBV9 and TRBJ2-1; D might be TRBD2 (6 bases). Per germline, CDR1 SGDLS and CDR2 YYNGEE. The length of the CDR3 is 18 residues. V was cut by 0 bases and J by 1 base, with 17 bases left in between. Here the CDR3 DNA reads TGTGCCAGCAGCGTAGGGGGTTGGCGGGACTCATCCTACAATGAGCAGTTCTTC. Its protein is CASSVGGWRDSSYNEQFF.

This chain connects TRBV27 to TRBJ2-2; 10 positions match TRBD1. Germline CDR1 and CDR2: MNHEY and SMNVEV (reference sequence). This CDR3 spans 14 amino acids. The trim removed 4 bases at V and 7 bases at J, leaving 3 bases unmatched. The CDR3 region is CASSWTGGVGELFF. CDR3 sequence (DNA): TGTGCCAGCAGTTGGACAGGGGGTGTCGGGGAGCTGTTTTTT.

V and J are TRBV29-1 and TRBJ2-7, with D unresolved. The CDR3 runs 12 residues. Germline lookup yields CDR1 SQVTM and CDR2 ANQGSEA. V lost 2 bases, J lost 2 bases, and 7 bases lay in between. The CDR3 bases are TGCAGCGTTGAATCTGTAGCCTACGAGCAGTACTTC. This translates into CSVESVAYEQYF.

V is TRBV29-1 and J is TRBJ1-3; D remains unclear. Germline assignment: CDR1 SQVTM and CDR2 ANQGSEA. V was clipped by 3 bases and J by 4 bases, with 10 bases between them. CDR3 length: 13 amino acids. CDR3 DNA: TGCAGCGTTGATTTGGGGTCCGGAAACACCATATATTTT. Its protein is CSVDLGSGNTIYF.

CDR3 bases: TGTGCCAGCAGTATAGGAGTCCCCCGCGAGCAGTACTTC. This sequence encodes CASSIGVPREQYF. V is TRBV12-3 or TRBV12-4 and J is TRBJ2-7, with D unresolved. CDR3 size: 13 residues. With 5 bases removed from V and 6 bases from J, the gap between germline ends came to 14 bases.

This clonotype has a single count. The V and J genes are TRBV6-5 and TRBJ1-5; possible D gene TRBD1, 5 bases. Germline lookup yields CDR1 MNHEY and CDR2 SVGAGI. V was shortened by 8 bases and J by 0 bases, with 8 bases between the two germline ends. CDR3 size: 13 residues. The CDR3 protein is CASGGYSNQPQHF. In DNA form, the CDR3 reads TGTGCCAGCGGGGGATATAGCAATCAGCCCCAGCATTTT.

A few counts support this clonotype. This chain links TRBV5-1 with TRBJ2-7; D is possibly TRBD2 (5 bases). CDR1 is SGHRS, CDR2 YFSETQ, per germline. V was pared by 3 bases and J by 4 bases, with 11 bases between. The length of the CDR3 is 13 residues. The CDR3 DNA reads as TGCGCCAGCAGCTCACGGGAAGGATACGAGCAGTACTTC. As protein: CASSSREGYEQYF.

The V gene is TRBV28, the J gene TRBJ2-7; maybe TRBD1 (6 bases). Germline V gives CDR1 MDHEN, CDR2 SYDVKM. V was trimmed by 2 bases and J by 4 bases, leaving 15 bases between them. The CDR3 covers 15 residues. In DNA form, the CDR3 reads TGTGCCAGCAGTTTAGAGGGGGAACACTCTTACGAGCAGTACTTC. As protein: CASSLEGEHSYEQYF.

The CDR3, as DNA: TGTGCCAGCAGCCAAGGTCCCAGGGCCGATGGCTACACCTTC. Translated: CASSQGPRADGYTF. J is TRBJ1-2 and V is TRBV14; a weak D match, TRBD1 (5 bases). Germline V CDR1 and CDR2: SGHDN, FVKESK. The CDR3 sequence is 14 residues long. Trimming pared 1 base from V and 6 bases from J, leaving 12 bases between.

The chain couples TRBV27 to TRBJ1-1, with D perhaps matching TRBD1 (5 bases). With 7 bases removed from V and 5 bases from J, the gap between germline ends came to 23 bases. The germline V gene encodes CDR1 MNHEY and CDR2 SMNVEV (reference sequence). This CDR3 region has 16 residues. CDR3 in amino acids: CASIKGPMGLRTEAFF. In nucleotides, the CDR3 is TGTGCCAGCATCAAGGGACCCATGGGTCTGAGGACTGAAGCTTTCTTT.

The J gene is TRBJ1-4, the V gene TRBV12-3 or TRBV12-4, with D possibly being TRBD1 (6 bases). The CDR3 contains 14 residues. V lost 3 bases and J lost 7, with 12 bases in between. The CDR3 protein is CASSFGGRGEKLFF. The CDR3 DNA reads TGTGCCAGCAGTTTTGGGGGGCGGGGTGAAAAACTGTTTTTT.

The chain links TRBV6-1 to TRBJ2-5, with 7 nucleotides matching TRBD2. Germline loops: CDR1 MNHNS, CDR2 SASEGT. The junction had 12 bases not matched to a gene; V was cut back by 6 bases and J by 2 bases. The CDR3 sequence is 16 residues long. The CDR3 reads CASSRPTSTLQETQYF. Here the CDR3 DNA reads TGTGCCAGCAGCCGACCGACTAGCACCCTACAAGAGACCCAGTACTTC.

This rearrangement joins TRBV4-2 to TRBJ1-1; D remains ambiguous. V gave up 2 bases and J gave up 5 bases, with 15 bases separating them. Germline V gene lookup returns CDR1 LGHNA and CDR2 YNFKEQ. The CDR3 has 15 amino acids. The CDR3 protein is CASSQPTLLITEAFF. The CDR3 DNA reads as TGTGCCAGCAGCCAACCGACACTCCTAATAACTGAAGCTTTCTTT.

The chain couples TRBV25-1 to TRBJ2-5; 7 nucleotides agree with TRBD1. Germline values: CDR1 MGHDK, CDR2 SYGVNS. Unmatched junction bases numbered 9, after V lost 4 bases and J lost 7 bases. This CDR3 is 14 amino acids long. As DNA, the CDR3 is TGTGCCAGCAGTGGGACAGGTGGCGCGGGGACCCAGTACTTC. As protein: CASSGTGGAGTQYF.

In its sample, this clonotype was seen once. The rearrangement uses TRBV7-8 and TRBJ2-7; D may be TRBD1 (6 bases). Trimming stripped 5 bases from V and 4 bases from J, with 18 bases between. The CDR3 length is 15 residues. Germline V gene sequence: CDR1 SGHVS, CDR2 FQNEAQ. The CDR3 is CASSLPRAGEYEQYF. The DNA for the CDR3 is TGTGCCAGCAGCCTTCCGCGAGCAGGGGAATACGAGCAGTACTTC.

This clonotype has just one count. The CDR3 bases are TGTGCTAGTGGTCCCGTGATGCGGGAGACGCGGGAGACCCAGTACTTC. Its translation: CASGPVMRETRETQYF. The chain has TRBV12-5 and TRBJ2-5, with TRBD2 matching 7 bases. The CDR3 extends over 16 amino acids. The germline CDR1 and CDR2 sequences are LGHNT and FRNRAP. V shed 5 bases and J 5 bases; nucleotides not matched to a gene: 14.